The 23 T cell receptor beta chains below all came from one sample that was sequenced in a study of beta chain features in type 1 diabetes listed by TCRdb under 2018. What the research found in general, with its limitations: A moderate but significant shortening of TCRB CDR3 length was observed in type 1 diabetes patients in all four CD4+ subsets.

No antigen has been identified for these receptors. Receptor libraries were prepared by the immunoSEQ multiplex PCR assay. The entire isolated RNA was reverse transcribed using the High Capacity cDNA Reverse Transcription Kit, and thus expressed TCRB transcripts were sequenced. The immuneACCESS repertoire file appears here via TCRdb, limited to in-frame rearrangements. These files lack a portion of the clones; in checked studies, under half of the deficit traces to unresolved V genes, and the cause of the others is not known. The sample contains about 340,000 clones, approximately 10% of them found a single time. The biggest ten clones account for roughly 0.99% of the sample. Sequenced input: central memory CD4+ T cells from blood. The source is a man aged 25 to 45 with type 1 diabetes.

This clone has more than one count but fewer than ten. The chain combines TRBV7-8 with TRBJ1-5; D gene unclear. The CDR3 consists of 15 residues. From germline, CDR1 is SGHVS and CDR2 FQNEAQ. The V and J ends lost 1 base and 3 bases respectively, with 10 bases between them. This CDR3 reads CASSLGGGYNQPQHF. The CDR3 coding sequence is TGTGCCAGCAGCTTAGGCGGAGGGTACAATCAGCCCCAGCATTTT. Full variable domain (outside the CDR3, taken from reference TRBV7-8 and TRBJ1-5): GAGVSQSPRYKVAKRGQDVALRCDPISGHVSLFWYQQALGQGPEFLTYFQNEAQLDKSGLPSDRFFAERPEGSVSTLKIQRTQQEDSAVYLCASSLGGGYNQPQHFGDGTRLSIL.

This clone was seen a handful of times. The chain carries TRBV10-2 and TRBJ2-5; 11 bases align to TRBD2. V shed 4 bases and J 2 bases; nucleotides not matched to a gene: 3. The germline gives CDR1 WSHSY, CDR2 SAAADI. The CDR3 extends over 15 amino acids. CDR3 sequence reads: CASSGRLAGQETQYF. DNA of the CDR3: TGCGCCAGCAGTGGGCGACTAGCGGGGCAAGAGACCCAGTACTTC.

V gene TRBV9 combines with J gene TRBJ1-3; possibly TRBD1 for D (6 bases). Germline-derived CDR1 and CDR2 are SGDLS and YYNGEE. This CDR3 is 13 amino acids long. With 7 bases removed from V and 10 bases from J, the gap between germline ends came to 18 bases. The CDR3 DNA is TGTGCCAGCGGACGGACAGCTGCAAGTACCATATATTTT. This translates into CASGRTAASTIYF.

This clone appeared a single time. The sample carries other DNA sequences with the same CDR3. This sequence joins TRBV6-5 and TRBJ2-6; D might be TRBD2 (5 bases). Per germline, CDR1 MNHEY and CDR2 SVGAGI. CDR3 length: 16 amino acids. Between the trimmed V and J ends, which lost 0 bases and 0 bases, there was a span of 6 bases. DNA of the CDR3: TGTGCCAGCAGTTACTCCCGGGGCTCTGGGGCCAACGTCCTGACTTTC. It is translated as CASSYSRGSGANVLTF.

This clone was found a few times. The rearrangement uses TRBV29-1 and TRBJ1-1; D is possibly TRBD1 (6 bases). In germline, CDR1 is SQVTM, CDR2 ANQGSEA. This CDR3 comprises 12 residues. The V end lost 7 bases, the J end lost 5 bases, and 14 bases lay between the germline ends. The CDR3 spells CSARTVRTEAFF. The CDR3 nucleotides read TGCAGCGCCAGGACAGTCCGGACTGAAGCTTTCTTT.

This clone was found many times. V gene TRBV18 combines with J gene TRBJ2-3; 7 nucleotides match TRBD2. CDR1 KGHSH and CDR2 LQKENI come from the germline V gene. The CDR3 length is 17 residues. V was clipped by 3 bases and J by 5 bases; unmatched bases: 14. The DNA for the CDR3 is TGTGCCAGCTCACCGCGCCCCGACGGGAGGTCAGGAGATACGCAGTATTTT. Residues: CASSPRPDGRSGDTQYF.

The table lists this clone with a few counts. V gene TRBV5-4 combines with J gene TRBJ2-5; D gene unclear. Germline assignment: CDR1 SGHNT and CDR2 YYREEE (reference sequence). The CDR3 has 16 amino acids. The germline V and J ends were trimmed by 4 bases and 1 base, with 17 bases remaining between them. The chain's CDR3 is CASSTDSNLIQETQYF. The DNA of the CDR3 is TGTGCCAGCAGCACCGACTCGAATCTGATCCAAGAGACCCAGTACTTC.

V and J are TRBV9 and TRBJ2-7; D may be TRBD2 (6 bases). Germline V gene data show CDR1 as SGDLS and CDR2 as YYNGEE. The CDR3 consists of 14 residues. The V end lost 1 base, the J end lost 6 bases, and 14 bases lay between the germline ends. The CDR3 bases are TGTGCCAGCAGCGTATTACCGTCGGAGGGCGAGCAGTACTTC. Residues: CASSVLPSEGEQYF.

This clone was found a few times. The rearrangement joins TRBV6-1 to TRBJ1-4; D gene ambiguous. The V gene's germline CDR1 is MNHNS and CDR2 SASEGT. This CDR3 is 15 amino acids long. The V and J ends lost 1 base and 7 bases respectively, with 13 bases between them. The CDR3 DNA reads as TGTGCCAGCAGTGAAGGGCAGCAACTAGGTGAAAAACTGTTTTTT. Its protein product is CASSEGQQLGEKLFF.

This clone was seen more than once but under ten times. The chain combines TRBV5-1 with TRBJ2-5, with unresolved D. The J call may be mistaken, given a closer DNA end match to TRBJ2-7. CDR1 is SGHRS, CDR2 YFSETQ, per germline. The length of the CDR3 is 14 residues. The CDR3: CASSLDSGSYEQYF. Here the CDR3 DNA reads TGCGCCAGCAGCTTGGACAGTGGCTCCTACGAGCAGTACTTC.

This clone was found a few times. The CDR3 bases are TGTGCCAGTAGTATTACTAGCGGGAACTTTTACAATGAGCAGTTCTTC. Its protein is CASSITSGNFYNEQFF. The genes are TRBV19 and TRBJ2-1, with 10 positions matching TRBD2. Germline V gene lookup returns CDR1 LNHDA and CDR2 SQIVND (reference sequence). J gave up 4 bases and V 3 bases, and 6 bases lay outside the gene matches. The CDR3 is 16 amino acids.

The chain joins TRBV4-1 to TRBJ1-4; D uncertain. The CDR3 extends over 16 amino acids. V lost 0 bases and J lost 3, with 11 bases in between. From germline, CDR1 is MGHRA and CDR2 YSYEKL. CDR3 residues: CASSQETPPANEKLFF. The CDR3 DNA sequence: TGCGCCAGCAGCCAAGAAACGCCACCAGCTAATGAAAAACTGTTTTTT.

V usage is TRBV4-3 and J usage is TRBJ1-6; D is uncertain. The V gene lost 0 bases and the J gene lost 7 bases, with 4 bases spanning the gap. There are 13 residues in the CDR3. The germline V gene encodes CDR1 LGHNA and CDR2 YSLEER. The CDR3 loop is CASSQESNSPLHF. The DNA for the CDR3 is TGCGCCAGCAGCCAAGAGTCGAATTCACCCCTCCACTTT.

This clone was observed many times. V usage is TRBV18 and J usage is TRBJ2-7; 8 nucleotides align to TRBD1. J was trimmed by 3 bases and V by 6 bases; bases with no gene match: 10. There are 15 residues in the CDR3. CDR1 KGHSH and CDR2 LQKENI come from the germline V gene. In DNA, the CDR3 is TGTGCCAGCTCGCCCGGGACAGGAGAGTTCTACGAGCAGTACTTC. It translates to CASSPGTGEFYEQYF.

The chain recombines TRBV5-1 with TRBJ2-5, with D tentatively TRBD1 (6 bases). With 5 bases removed from V and 5 bases from J, the gap between germline ends came to 13 bases. Germline values: CDR1 SGHRS, CDR2 YFSETQ. The CDR3 has 13 residues. The CDR3 coding sequence is TGCGCCAGCAGTTGGGCGAGGGGGGAGACCCAGTACTTC. It specifies CASSWARGETQYF.

The rearrangement joins TRBV7-9 to TRBJ1-2; D call uncertain. The germline V gene has CDR1 SEHNR and CDR2 FQNEAQ (reference sequence). V dropped 2 bases and J dropped 2 bases, with 9 bases sitting between them. The CDR3 is 14 residues long. For the CDR3, the DNA is TGTGCCAGCAGCTTAAACCGCCAGAACTATGGCTACACCTTC. The encoded protein is CASSLNRQNYGYTF.

This clone came up a few times. This rearrangement joins TRBV10-3 to TRBJ1-5; no clear D. CDR1 and CDR2 (germline): ENHRY, SYGVKD. Between the trimmed V and J ends, which lost 0 bases and 1 base, there was a span of 10 bases. This CDR3 region has 16 residues. The DNA for the CDR3 is TGTGCCATCAGTGAGTCTCGGGAGACGAGCAATCAGCCCCAGCATTTT. Translation gives CAISESRETSNQPQHF.

The V gene is TRBV5-1, the J gene TRBJ1-2, with D possibly being TRBD1 (5 bases). From germline, CDR1 is SGHRS and CDR2 YFSETQ. V shed 0 bases and J shed 4 bases, with 10 bases lying between them. The CDR3 extends over 14 amino acids. CDR3 protein: CASSLVGGVYGYTF. As DNA, the CDR3 is TGCGCCAGCAGCTTGGTCGGAGGGGTCTATGGCTACACCTTC.

This clone was counted only a few times. The chain is built from TRBV11-2 and TRBJ2-3; 11 bases are a match to TRBD2. The length of the CDR3 is 16 residues. With 6 bases clipped from V and 2 bases from J, the junction kept 7 bases outside the gene matches. Germline lookup yields CDR1 SGHAT and CDR2 FQNNGV. The CDR3 reads CASRHLAGGITDTQYF. The CDR3 DNA reads as TGTGCCAGCAGACACCTAGCGGGGGGAATCACAGATACGCAGTATTTT.

This clone appeared a few times. The chain links TRBV10-3 to TRBJ2-3; 11 nucleotides line up with TRBD2. This CDR3 is built from 15 residues. V lost 7 bases, J lost 1 base, and 4 bases stayed unmatched. Germline V gene sequence: CDR1 ENHRY, CDR2 SYGVKD. The CDR3 DNA sequence: TGTGCCATCAACGAACTAGCGGGAGGCACAGATACGCAGTATTTT. It specifies CAINELAGGTDTQYF.

This clone was counted between two and nine times. The V gene is TRBV16, the J gene TRBJ2-1, with D possibly called TRBD1 or TRBD2 (7 bases each). The length of the CDR3 is 16 residues. The V gene's germline CDR1 is KGHSY and CDR2 FQNENV. The V and J ends lost 0 bases and 6 bases respectively, with 15 bases between them. CDR3 loop: CASSQSGQGGPNEQFF. DNA for the CDR3: TGTGCCAGCAGCCAATCGGGGCAGGGGGGGCCCAATGAGCAGTTCTTC.

This clone turned up a few times. This sequence joins TRBV28 and TRBJ2-5, with D uncertain. The CDR3 runs to 14 residues. Trimming cost V 10 bases and J 2 bases, with 17 bases left between them. CDR1 MDHEN and CDR2 SYDVKM come from the germline V gene. CDR3 region: CATDLPGQQETQYF. The CDR3 DNA sequence: TGTGCCACCGATCTGCCTGGGCAGCAAGAGACCCAGTACTTC.

This clone showed up just a few times. The chain uses TRBV15 and TRBJ2-3; 11 bases match TRBD1. CDR1 is LNHNV and CDR2 is YYDKDF in the germline V gene (reference sequence). CDR3 length equals 16 residues. V shed 1 base and J 5 bases; nucleotides not matched to a gene: 5. DNA for the CDR3: TGTGCCACCAGCAGAGGACGGACAGGGGGCATAGATACGCAGTATTTT. Translation: CATSRGRTGGIDTQYF.